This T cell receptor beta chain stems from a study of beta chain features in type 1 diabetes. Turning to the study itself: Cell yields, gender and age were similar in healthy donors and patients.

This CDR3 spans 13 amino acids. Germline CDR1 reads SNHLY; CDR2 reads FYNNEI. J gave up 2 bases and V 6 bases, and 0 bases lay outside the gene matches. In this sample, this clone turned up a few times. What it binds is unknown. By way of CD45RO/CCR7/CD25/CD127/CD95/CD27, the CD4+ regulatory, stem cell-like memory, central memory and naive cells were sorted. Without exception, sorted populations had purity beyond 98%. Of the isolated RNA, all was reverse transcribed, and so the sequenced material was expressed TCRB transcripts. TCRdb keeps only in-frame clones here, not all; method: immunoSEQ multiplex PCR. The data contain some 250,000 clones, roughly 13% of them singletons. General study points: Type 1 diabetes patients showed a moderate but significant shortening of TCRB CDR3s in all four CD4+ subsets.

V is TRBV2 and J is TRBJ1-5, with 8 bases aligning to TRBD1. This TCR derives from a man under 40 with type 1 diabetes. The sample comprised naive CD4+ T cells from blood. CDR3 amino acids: CASRTGGNQPQHF. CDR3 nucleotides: TGTGCCAGCAGGACAGGGGGCAATCAGCCCCAGCATTTT.